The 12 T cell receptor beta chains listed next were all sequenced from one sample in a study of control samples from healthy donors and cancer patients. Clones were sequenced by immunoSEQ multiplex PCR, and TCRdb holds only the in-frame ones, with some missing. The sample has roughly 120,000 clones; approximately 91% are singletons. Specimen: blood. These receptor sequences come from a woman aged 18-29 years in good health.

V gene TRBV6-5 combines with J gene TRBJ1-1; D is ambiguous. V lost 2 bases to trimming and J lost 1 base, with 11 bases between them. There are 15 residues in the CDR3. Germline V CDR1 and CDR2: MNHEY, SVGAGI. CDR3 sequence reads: CASSYDEVTNTEAFF. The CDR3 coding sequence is TGTGCCAGCAGTTACGATGAAGTCACGAACACTGAAGCTTTCTTT.

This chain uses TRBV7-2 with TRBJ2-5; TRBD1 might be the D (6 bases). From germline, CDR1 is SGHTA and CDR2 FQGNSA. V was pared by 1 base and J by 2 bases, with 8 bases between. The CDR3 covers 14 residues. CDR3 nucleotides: TGTGCCAGCAGCTTAGGGGGGCCTCAAGAGACCCAGTACTTC. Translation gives CASSLGGPQETQYF.

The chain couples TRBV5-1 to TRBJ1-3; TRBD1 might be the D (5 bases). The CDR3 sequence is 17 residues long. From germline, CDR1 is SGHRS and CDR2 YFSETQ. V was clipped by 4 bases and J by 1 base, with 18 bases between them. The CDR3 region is CASSPWGRALSGNTIYF. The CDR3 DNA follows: TGCGCCAGCAGCCCATGGGGCAGGGCTCTATCTGGAAACACCATATATTTT. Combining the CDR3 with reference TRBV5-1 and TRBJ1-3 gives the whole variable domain KAGVTQTPRYLIKTRGQQVTLSCSPISGHRSVSWYQQTPGQGLQFLFEYFSETQRNKGNFPGRFSGRQFSNSRSEMNVSTLELGDSALYLCASSPWGRALSGNTIYFGEGSWLTVV.

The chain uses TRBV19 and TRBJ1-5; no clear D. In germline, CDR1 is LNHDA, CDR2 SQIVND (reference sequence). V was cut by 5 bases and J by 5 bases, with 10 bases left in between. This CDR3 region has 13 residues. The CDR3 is CASSEAGHQPQHF. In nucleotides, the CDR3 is TGTGCCAGTAGTGAGGCAGGACATCAGCCCCAGCATTTT.

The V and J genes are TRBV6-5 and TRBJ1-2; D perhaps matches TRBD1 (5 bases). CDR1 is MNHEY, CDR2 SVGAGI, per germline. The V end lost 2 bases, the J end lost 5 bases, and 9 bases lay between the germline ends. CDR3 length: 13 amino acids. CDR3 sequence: CASSYQGIYGYTF. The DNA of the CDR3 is TGTGCCAGCAGTTACCAGGGAATTTATGGCTACACCTTC.

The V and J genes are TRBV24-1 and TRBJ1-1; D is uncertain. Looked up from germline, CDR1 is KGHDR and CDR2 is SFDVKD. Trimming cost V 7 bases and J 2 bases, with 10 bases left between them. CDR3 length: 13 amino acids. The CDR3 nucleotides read TGTGCCACCAGGAACCCGGCTAACACTGAAGCTTTCTTT. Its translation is CATRNPANTEAFF.

CDR3 coding DNA: TGTGCCAGCAGCGGCGGGCTATTGGGAACCTACGAGCAGTACTTC. Translated: CASSGGLLGTYEQYF. V is TRBV4-2 and J is TRBJ2-7, with a weak D call TRBD2 (5 bases). The germline V and J ends were trimmed by 5 bases and 2 bases, with 16 bases remaining between them. This CDR3 contains 15 residues. Germline V gene data show CDR1 as LGHNA and CDR2 as YNFKEQ.

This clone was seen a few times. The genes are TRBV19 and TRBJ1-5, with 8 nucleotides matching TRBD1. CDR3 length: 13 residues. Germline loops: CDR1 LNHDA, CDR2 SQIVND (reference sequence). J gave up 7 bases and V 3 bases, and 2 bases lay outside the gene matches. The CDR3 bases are TGTGCCAGTAGTATCAGGGGGCACCAGCCCCAGCATTTT. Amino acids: CASSIRGHQPQHF.

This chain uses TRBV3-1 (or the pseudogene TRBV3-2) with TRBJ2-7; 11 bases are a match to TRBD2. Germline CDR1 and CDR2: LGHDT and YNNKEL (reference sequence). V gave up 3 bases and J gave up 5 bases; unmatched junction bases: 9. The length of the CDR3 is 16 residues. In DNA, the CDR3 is TGTGCCAGCAGCCAGATAGCGGGAGGGCCTTTTCACGAGCAGTACTTC. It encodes CASSQIAGGPFHEQYF.

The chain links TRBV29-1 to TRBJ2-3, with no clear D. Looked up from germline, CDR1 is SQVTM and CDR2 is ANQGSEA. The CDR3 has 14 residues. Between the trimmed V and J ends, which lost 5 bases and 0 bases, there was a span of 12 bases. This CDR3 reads CSVLGPYSTDTQYF. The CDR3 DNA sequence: TGCAGCGTTCTAGGACCGTATAGCACAGATACGCAGTATTTT.

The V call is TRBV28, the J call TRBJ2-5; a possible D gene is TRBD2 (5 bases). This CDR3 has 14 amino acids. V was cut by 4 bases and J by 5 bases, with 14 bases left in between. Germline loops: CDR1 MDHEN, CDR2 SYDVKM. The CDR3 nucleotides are TGTGCCAGCAGTTCCTCGAGGGTGGGGGAGACCCAGTACTTC. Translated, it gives CASSSSRVGETQYF.

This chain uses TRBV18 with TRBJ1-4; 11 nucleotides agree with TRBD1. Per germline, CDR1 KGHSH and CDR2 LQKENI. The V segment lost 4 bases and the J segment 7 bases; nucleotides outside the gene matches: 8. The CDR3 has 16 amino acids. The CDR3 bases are TGTGCCAGCTCACGTAACGGACAGGGGGCTTCTGAAAAACTGTTTTTT. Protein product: CASSRNGQGASEKLFF.